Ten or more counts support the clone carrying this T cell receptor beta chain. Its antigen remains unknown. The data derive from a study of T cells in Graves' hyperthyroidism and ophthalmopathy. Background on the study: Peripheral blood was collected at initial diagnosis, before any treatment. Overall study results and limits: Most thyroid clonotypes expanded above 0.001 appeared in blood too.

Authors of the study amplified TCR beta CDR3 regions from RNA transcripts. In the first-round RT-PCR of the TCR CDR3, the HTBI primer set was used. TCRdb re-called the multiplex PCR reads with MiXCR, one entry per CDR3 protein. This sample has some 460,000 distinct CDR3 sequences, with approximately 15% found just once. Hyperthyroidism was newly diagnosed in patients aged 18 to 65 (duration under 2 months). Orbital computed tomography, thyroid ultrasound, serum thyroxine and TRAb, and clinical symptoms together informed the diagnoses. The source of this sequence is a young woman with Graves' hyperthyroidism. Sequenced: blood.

Written as DNA, the CDR3 is TGTGCCAGCAGTCGACTACAGGGACTAGCGGGAGAGAAGGACGAGCAGTACTTC. Its protein product is CASSRLQGLAGEKDEQYF. V and J are TRBV12-3 or TRBV12-4 and TRBJ2-7; 14 bases map to TRBD2. This CDR3 region has 18 residues. J lost 5 bases, V lost 5 bases, and 14 bases had no gene match.